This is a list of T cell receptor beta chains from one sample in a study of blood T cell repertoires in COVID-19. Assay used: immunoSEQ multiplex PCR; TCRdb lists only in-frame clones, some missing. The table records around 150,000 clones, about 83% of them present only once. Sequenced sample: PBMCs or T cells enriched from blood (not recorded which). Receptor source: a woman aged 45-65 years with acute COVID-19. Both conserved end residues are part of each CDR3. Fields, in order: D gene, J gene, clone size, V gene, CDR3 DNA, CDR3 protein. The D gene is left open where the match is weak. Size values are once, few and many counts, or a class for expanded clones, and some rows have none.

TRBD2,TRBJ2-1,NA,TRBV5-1,TGCGCCAGCAGCTTGGTCTCTAGCGGGAGTAATGAGCAGTTCTTC,CASSLVSSGSNEQFF
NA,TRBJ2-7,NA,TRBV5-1,TGCGCCAGCAAGGATTCACACCAGGCCTCCTACGAGCAGTACTTC,CASKDSHQASYEQYF
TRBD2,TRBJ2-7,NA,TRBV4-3,TGCGCCAGCAGCCAAGAGGCCCTAGCGGACGAACGCTACGAGCAGTACTTC,CASSQEALADERYEQYF
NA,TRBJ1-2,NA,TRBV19,TGTGCCACCCAAACGGCAGGGTACAGGGAGTTTGATGGCTACACCTTC,CATQTAGYREFDGYTF
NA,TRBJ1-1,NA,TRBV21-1,TGTGCCAGCAGGCCCGCGGACAGGGTTCTTGACACTGAAGCTTTCTTT,CASRPADRVLDTEAFF
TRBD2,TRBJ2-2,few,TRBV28,TGTGCCAGCAGTTTATTGACTAGCGTCGGGGAGCTGTTTTTT,CASSLLTSVGELFF
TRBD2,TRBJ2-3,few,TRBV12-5,TGTGCTAGTGGTCTCCGGACTAGCACGCAGTATTTT,CASGLRTSTQYF
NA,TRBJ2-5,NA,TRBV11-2,TGTGCCAGCAGCTTAGATCAAAGACTGACCGACCAGTACTTC,CASSLDQRLTDQYF
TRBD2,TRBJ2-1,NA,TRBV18,TGTGCCAGCTCACCACGGACTAGCGGGAGTTCCTACAATGAGCAGTTCTTC,CASSPRTSGSSYNEQFF
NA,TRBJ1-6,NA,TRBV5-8,TGTGCCAGCAGCTTATTTCGAGGTGGTAATTCACCCCTCCACTTT,CASSLFRGGNSPLHF
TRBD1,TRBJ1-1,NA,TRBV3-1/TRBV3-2,TGTGCCAGCAGCCAAGGGGACAGGGGAGGACGTACTGAAGCTTTCTTT,CASSQGDRGGRTEAFF
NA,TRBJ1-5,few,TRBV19,TGTGCCAGTACCCTCACGACAGGCCAGGTTTATCAGCCCCAGCATTTT,CASTLTTGQVYQPQHF
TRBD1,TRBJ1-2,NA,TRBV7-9,TGTGCCAGCAGCTCTTTCCCTAACAGGGGGAACTATGGCTACACCTTC,CASSSFPNRGNYGYTF
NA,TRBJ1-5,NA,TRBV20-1,TGCAGTGCTAGTATGGCAGGAGGAGGAAATCAGCCCCAGCATTTT,CSASMAGGGNQPQHF
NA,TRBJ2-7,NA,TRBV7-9,TGTGCCAGCAGTAGCTGGGTCCAGGGGAGCTACGAGCAGTACTTC,CASSSWVQGSYEQYF
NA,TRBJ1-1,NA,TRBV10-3,TGTGCCATCAGCGAGCCATTACAGACGAACACTGAAGCTTTCTTT,CAISEPLQTNTEAFF
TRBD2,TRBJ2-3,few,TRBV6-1,TGTGCCAGCACCCACCGACTAGCGGGAGCGGATACGCAGTATTTT,CASTHRLAGADTQYF
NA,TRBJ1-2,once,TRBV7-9,TGTGCCAGCAGCTACGACAGTAACTATGGCTACACCTTC,CASSYDSNYGYTF
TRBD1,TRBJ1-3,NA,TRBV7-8,TGTGCCAGCAGCCAATTAGGACAGGGAAAAGACGCCATATATTTT,CASSQLGQGKDAIYF
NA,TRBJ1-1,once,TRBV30,TGTGCCTGGAGCCCCGGGAGGGTTAACACTGAAGCTTTCTTT,CAWSPGRVNTEAFF
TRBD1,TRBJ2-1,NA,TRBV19,TGTGCCAGTAGTTCGACAGGGGAAAACGGTGAGCAGTTCTTC,CASSSTGENGEQFF
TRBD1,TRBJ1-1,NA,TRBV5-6,TGTGCCAGCAGCGTCCGGTACAGGGGCACTGAAGCTTTCTTT,CASSVRYRGTEAFF
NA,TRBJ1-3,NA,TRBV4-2,TGTGCCAGCAGCCAAGATGAGGGCCCCCTCTCTGGAAACACCATATATTTT,CASSQDEGPLSGNTIYF
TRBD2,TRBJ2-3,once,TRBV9,TGTGCCAGCAGCAAAACTAGCGGGGTAACCACAGATACGCAGTATTTT,CASSKTSGVTTDTQYF
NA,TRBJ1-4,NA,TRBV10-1,TGCGCCAGCAGCCCGGACAGTTTAAGGGAAAAACTGTTTTTT,CASSPDSLREKLFF
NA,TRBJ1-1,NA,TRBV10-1,TGCGCCAGCAGGGGAGCGGACACTGAAGCTTTCTTT,CASRGADTEAFF
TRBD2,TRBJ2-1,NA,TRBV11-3,TGTGCCAGCAGCCCTCAGCGGGATAATGAGCAGTTCTTC,CASSPQRDNEQFF
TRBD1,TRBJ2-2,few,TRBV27,TGTGCCAGCACCTCCCCTATTAGGACAGGGAACACCGGGGAGCTGTTTTTT,CASTSPIRTGNTGELFF
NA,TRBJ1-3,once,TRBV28,TGTGCCAGCAGCGCTGACGGAGACTCTGGAAACACCATATATTTT,CASSADGDSGNTIYF
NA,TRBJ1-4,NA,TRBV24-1,TGTGCCACCAGTTCGGCAGGGGCAAACCCAACTAATGAAAAACTGTTTTTT,CATSSAGANPTNEKLFF
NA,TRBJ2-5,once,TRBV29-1,TGCAGCGTTGACCTAGCCGCGGCTGAGACCCAGTACTTC,CSVDLAAAETQYF
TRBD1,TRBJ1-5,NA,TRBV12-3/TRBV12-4,TGTGCCAGCAGTACAGGGGGGTCGCAGCCCCAGCATTTT,CASSTGGSQPQHF
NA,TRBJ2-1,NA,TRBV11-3,TGTGCCAGCAGCTCGCCGGGGGAGGTCAATGAGCAGTTCTTC,CASSSPGEVNEQFF
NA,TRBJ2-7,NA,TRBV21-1,TGTGCCAGCAGCGGGAAGCGGACCGGAGAGTACTTC,CASSGKRTGEYF
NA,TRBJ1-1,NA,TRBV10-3,TGTGCCTTACGAACCGGGGAGAACACTGAAGCTTTCTTT,CALRTGENTEAFF
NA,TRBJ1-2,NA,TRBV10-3,TGTGCCATCAGTGACCCTAATAAAGGACAGCAGTATGGCTACACCTTC,CAISDPNKGQQYGYTF
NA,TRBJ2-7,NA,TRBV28,TGTGCCAGCATCTCGGGGGCTAGCGGAAGGTCCTACGAGCAGTACTTC,CASISGASGRSYEQYF
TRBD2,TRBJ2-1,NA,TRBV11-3,TGTGCCAGCAGCCCCCCAGGACTAGTGTCCAATGAGCAGTTCTTC,CASSPPGLVSNEQFF
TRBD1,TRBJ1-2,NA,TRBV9,TGTGCCAGCAGCGTAGGGACAGGTGGCTACACCTTC,CASSVGTGGYTF
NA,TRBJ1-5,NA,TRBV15,TGTGCCACCAGCAGAGTTTCGGGGATGAGGGCTTATAGCAATCAGCCCCAGCATTTT,CATSRVSGMRAYSNQPQHF